These 12 T cell receptor beta chains were all obtained from the same sample, sequenced in a study of OX40 agonist ivuxolimab in advanced cancers. Using immunoSEQ multiplex PCR, the repertoire was profiled, and TCRdb retains in-frame clones only, with some absent. The sample shows some 60,000 clones, about 85% of them seen only once. Material: CD4+ or CD8+ T cells sorted from blood, obtained in a trial of the OX40 agonist ivuxolimab. All receptors derive from an adult with an advanced solid tumor such as melanoma, head and neck, liver or kidney cancer.

J is TRBJ1-3 and V is TRBV28; D gene uncertain. Trimming stripped 5 bases from V and 4 bases from J, with 12 bases between. The CDR3 has 14 residues. Germline V lookup: CDR1 MDHEN, CDR2 SYDVKM. The CDR3 coding sequence is TGTGCCAGCAGTCCGACGTTTGGCGGAAACACCATATATTTT. Translating it yields CASSPTFGGNTIYF.

This chain connects TRBV28 to TRBJ2-5; D is perhaps TRBD1 or TRBD2 (5 bases each). Germline assignment: CDR1 MDHEN and CDR2 SYDVKM. CDR3 length: 14 residues. Trimming removed 3 bases at V and 5 bases at J, with 13 bases between. CDR3 residues: CASSLIRDRETQYF. In DNA, the CDR3 is TGTGCCAGCAGTTTGATCAGGGACCGGGAGACCCAGTACTTC. The variable domain in full, with the rest retrieved from reference TRBV28 and TRBJ2-5, is DVKVTQSSRYLVKRTGEKVFLECVQDMDHENMFWYRQDPGLGLRLIYFSYDVKMKEKGDIPEGYSVSREKKERFSLILESASTNQTSMYLCASSLIRDRETQYFGPGTRLLVL.

This chain connects TRBV6-6 to TRBJ1-5; D possibly corresponds to TRBD1 (5 bases). CDR1 is MNHNY and CDR2 is SVGAGI in the germline V gene (reference sequence). The CDR3 runs to 14 residues. Trimming took 0 bases from V and 7 from J, leaving 10 bases between them. CDR3 DNA: TGTGCCAGCAGTTACTCGACAGCGGTACAGCCCCAGCATTTT. It codes for CASSYSTAVQPQHF.

V and J are TRBV5-1 and TRBJ1-2; 7 bases are a match to TRBD1. CDR1 is SGHRS, CDR2 YFSETQ, per germline. The CDR3 is 14 residues long. Trimming removed 0 bases from V and 5 bases from J; junction bases left unmatched: 4. The DNA for the CDR3 is TGCGCCAGCAGCTTGGCGGGACAGCTATATGGCTACACCTTC. It yields the protein CASSLAGQLYGYTF.

This clone has just one count. The chain couples TRBV11-2 to TRBJ1-2, with 9 bases aligning to TRBD1. V lost 4 bases to trimming and J lost 4 bases; unmatched junction nucleotides: 7. The germline V gene has CDR1 SGHAT and CDR2 FQNNGV. The length of the CDR3 is 15 residues. Here the CDR3 DNA reads TGTGCCAGCAGCTATGAGACAGGGGGTTTCTATGGCTACACCTTC. It translates to CASSYETGGFYGYTF. The whole variable domain, remainder taken from reference TRBV11-2 and TRBJ1-2, is EAGVAQSPRYKIIEKRQSVAFWCNPISGHATLYWYQQILGQGPKLLIQFQNNGVVDDSQLPKDRFSAERLKGVDSTLKIQPAKLEDSAVYLCASSYETGGFYGYTFGSGTRLTVV.

This chain uses TRBV7-9 with TRBJ2-3; no reliable D call. Germline CDR1 is SEHNR and CDR2 is FQNEAQ (reference sequence). Trimming took 1 base from V and 4 from J, leaving 3 bases between them. The length of the CDR3 is 12 residues. CDR3 loop: CASSLGPDTQYF. The CDR3 nucleotides read TGTGCCAGCAGCTTAGGGCCAGATACGCAGTATTTT.

CDR3 sequence: CASSLAGGRLVNEQFF. The CDR3 coding sequence is TGCGCCAGCAGCTTGGCCGGCGGGAGGCTCGTGAATGAGCAGTTCTTC. This chain connects TRBV5-1 to TRBJ2-1; 8 nucleotides align to TRBD2. This CDR3 spans 16 amino acids. The trim removed 0 bases at V and 7 bases at J, leaving 9 bases unmatched. Germline CDR1 reads SGHRS; CDR2 reads YFSETQ.

The J gene is TRBJ2-3, the V gene TRBV28; D gene ambiguous. CDR1 and CDR2 from the germline V gene are MDHEN and SYDVKM. This CDR3 region has 12 residues. V gave up 6 bases and J gave up 2 bases, with 6 bases separating them. The DNA for the CDR3 is TGTGCCAGCAGGTCGTCCACAGATACGCAGTATTTT. It translates to CASRSSTDTQYF.

This rearrangement joins TRBV28 to TRBJ2-5; D could derive from TRBD1 or TRBD2 (7 bases each). Trimming left V 5 bases short and J 5 bases short, with 18 bases between. Germline CDR1 MDHEN, CDR2 SYDVKM. This CDR3 contains 15 residues. The CDR3 region is CASSTVQGRGETQYF. In DNA form, the CDR3 reads TGTGCCAGCAGTACAGTACAGGGGAGGGGGGAGACCCAGTACTTC.

The chain has TRBV6-5 and TRBJ2-2; TRBD2 might be the D (7 bases). With 6 bases removed from V and 4 bases from J, the gap between germline ends came to 15 bases. Germline CDR1 MNHEY, CDR2 SVGAGI. The CDR3 totals 15 residues. The CDR3 nucleotides are TGTGCCAGCAGGCGCGTGGGAGGGGGCACCGGGGAGCTGTTTTTT. Its translation: CASRRVGGGTGELFF.

This chain links TRBV5-6 with TRBJ2-6; D ambiguous. CDR1 is SGHDT and CDR2 is YYEEEE in the germline V gene. The length of the CDR3 is 15 residues. Between the trimmed V and J ends, which lost 2 bases and 0 bases, there was a span of 6 bases. DNA for the CDR3: TGTGCCAGCAGCTTACGTTCCTCTGGGGCCAACGTCCTGACTTTC. The encoded protein is CASSLRSSGANVLTF.

The CDR3 DNA follows: TGTGCCTGGCGGCACCAAAAAAGGTTATCCTACAATGAGCAGTTCTTC. This translates into CAWRHQKRLSYNEQFF. V gene TRBV30 combines with J gene TRBJ2-1; D is undetermined. Germline-derived CDR1 and CDR2 are GTSNPN and SVGIG (reference sequence). Trimming removed 5 bases at V and 1 base at J, with 18 bases between. The CDR3 consists of 16 residues.